Listed below are T cell receptor beta chains from one sample, sequenced in a study of T cells expressing NK-cell markers. TCRdb reprocessed the 5' RACE reads and reports one entry per CDR3 protein, with no DNA. Its table lists roughly 380,000 distinct CDR3 sequences. The source material was blood T cells: a sorted CD56 or NKG2C T cell subset, CD4+ or CD8+ T cells, or bulk PBMC T cells (not recorded which). The source of these receptors is a man aged 18 to 70 in good health. Each CDR3 is given with its conserved first and last residue. The order of the fields is J gene, V gene, CDR3 protein.

TRBJ2-3 TRBV7-2 CASSLTGYTDTQYF
TRBJ2-7 TRBV6-2/TRBV6-3 CASSYPIRQGSYEQYF
TRBJ2-5 TRBV14 CASSLGGAANQETQYF
TRBJ2-1 TRBV7-9 CASSRFGGSYNEQFF
TRBJ1-6 TRBV20-1 CSAGEGDRDNSPLHF
TRBJ1-4 TRBV6-5 CASKSQATNEKLFF
TRBJ2-3 TRBV29-1 CSVVVRVSDTQYF
TRBJ1-2 TRBV4-2 CASSRPSGTGDQGYTF
TRBJ1-1 TRBV18 CASSRIAGQIWAFF
TRBJ2-2 TRBV29-1 CSVVGAIGELFF
TRBJ2-7 TRBV10-3 CAISDEALRGPYSYEQYF
TRBJ1-5 TRBV5-6 CASSSMGQGNQPQHF
TRBJ2-1 TRBV3-1 CASSHRLADYNEQFF
TRBJ1-5 TRBV2 CASHRGQGNQPQHF
TRBJ2-7 TRBV5-4 CASSSSLWDYEQYF
TRBJ2-5 TRBV29-1 CSVHDRTKIKETQYF
TRBJ2-1 TRBV27 CASSQRLAGARDNEQFF
TRBJ2-1 TRBV25-1 CASSEWPGEYNEQFF
TRBJ2-7 TRBV27 CASSQDRLSYEQYF
TRBJ2-1 TRBV27 CASSTYRSGIYNEQFF
TRBJ2-4 TRBV5-5 CASSDRRGLQYF
TRBJ2-7 TRBV28 CASSEPPGGLIHYEQYF
TRBJ2-1 TRBV7-9 CASSPRGQVAYNEQFF
TRBJ2-3 TRBV7-2 CASSTTPSGGAGTQYF
TRBJ1-4 TRBV20-1 CSANIVPNEKLFF
TRBJ2-1 TRBV20-1 CSARPRIAGGPEFF
TRBJ1-3 TRBV20-1 CSASGPGNTIYF
TRBJ2-1 TRBV5-1 CASSQSPAGTNYNEQFF
TRBJ1-2 TRBV2 CASVSRTSNYGYTF
TRBJ2-1 TRBV27 CASSPNAGSYNEQFF
TRBJ2-7 TRBV14 CASSPAGVSYEQYF
TRBJ2-3 TRBV15 CATSRGGTLKQTDTQYF
TRBJ2-7 TRBV14 CASSQLQSSEQYF
TRBJ1-3 TRBV4-2 CASSPGPVGSGNTIYF
TRBJ2-1 TRBV18 CASSLSRDRGQLQQFF
TRBJ2-5 TRBV2 CASRYSNGQETQYF
TRBJ2-3 TRBV7-2 CASSPSGRERDTQYF